This T cell receptor (beta chain) was found in a study of memory CD4+ T cells and cytomegalovirus serostatus. Unmatched junction bases numbered 18, after V lost 11 bases and J lost 6 bases. Germline V lookup: CDR1 MNHNY, CDR2 SVGAGI (reference sequence). This CDR3 has 16 amino acids. Profiling relied on immunoSEQ multiplex PCR, and the TCRdb table lists in-frame clones only, not all of them. Of tens of thousands of clones listed, roughly three quarters are singletons. The sort gate was single viable CD3+CD4+CD8-CD45RO+ cells for memory CD4+ T cells. The TCR sequence derives from an adult in good health and CMV-seronegative. V and J are TRBV6-6 and TRBJ2-1, with 8 bases matching TRBD1. Specimen: memory CD4+ T cells from blood. The CDR3 nucleotides are TGTGCCGCCGCGGGAATAGACAGGGGAGGAGGCAATGAGCAGTTCTTC. It translates to CAAAGIDRGGGNEQFF.